The source of this T cell receptor (beta chain) is a study of shared clonotypes between healthy human individuals. Study as a whole: CD4 naive and memory got three plates each, CD8 naive two, CD8 memory one.

Sequencing used immunoSEQ multiplex PCR; TCRdb keeps in-frame clones, though not all of them. The sample includes 1 million to 1.3 million clones, 78% of them seen just once. This clone was seen more than once but under ten times. What it recognizes is unknown. J was trimmed by 3 bases and V by 5 bases; bases with no gene match: 7. The germline CDR1 and CDR2 sequences are SGHTA and FQGTGA. This CDR3 region has 15 residues. Overall study results and limits: Among the subsets, naive ones generally showed larger estimated richness than memory ones.

Healthy HIV-negative adults with no recent acute infections or vaccinations were recruited as donors. CD4+ cells yielded CD45RA+ naive and CD45RA-negative memory subsets. The chain links TRBV7-3 to TRBJ2-7, with 10 bases aligning to TRBD2. This sequence originates from a man younger than 30 in good health. Some clones in this sample may be carry-over from other donors' samples. The material sequenced was memory CD4+ T cells from PBMCs. As for subset: CD45RA-negative fraction. The CDR3 is CASSRTASGSYEQYF. CDR3 nucleotide sequence: TGTGCCAGCAGCCGAACGGCTAGCGGGAGCTACGAGCAGTACTTC.